The sequence of this TCR beta chain was determined in a study of radiation and T cells in renal cell carcinoma. Comments on this clone: The target antigen is unknown.

The length of the CDR3 is 15 residues. V lost 5 bases to trimming and J lost 1 base; unmatched junction nucleotides: 5. Germline lookup yields CDR1 LNHDA and CDR2 SQIVND (reference sequence). Generated by immunoSEQ multiplex PCR, the TCRdb table keeps only in-frame clones and is missing some. The table includes about 170,000 clones, around 90% detected once. General study findings and limits: Top tumor clonotypes rose in blood 2 weeks post-radiation, then contracted. Baseline intratumoral clonotype presence is unknown without pretreatment biopsies.

Time point here: blood 4 weeks post-SBRT, at nephrectomy. Treatment reported: 15 Gy SBRT to primary tumor, nephrectomy 4 weeks later. The clonotype was recovered from a woman in her fifties or sixties with renal cell carcinoma. The V call is TRBV19, the J call TRBJ2-5; 9 bases match TRBD2. The sample consisted of blood, taken from a patient whose treatment included radiotherapy and nephrectomy. The CDR3 protein is CASSSQRGAQETQYF. CDR3 DNA sequence: TGTGCCAGTAGTTCCCAGCGGGGGGCCCAAGAGACCCAGTACTTC. The entire variable domain, with the rest obtained from reference TRBV19 and TRBJ2-5, is as follows: DGGITQSPKYLFRKEGQNVTLSCEQNLNHDAMYWYRQDPGQGLRLIYYSQIVNDFQKGDIAEGYSVSREKKESFPLTVTSAQKNPTAFYLCASSSQRGAQETQYFGPGTRLLVL.